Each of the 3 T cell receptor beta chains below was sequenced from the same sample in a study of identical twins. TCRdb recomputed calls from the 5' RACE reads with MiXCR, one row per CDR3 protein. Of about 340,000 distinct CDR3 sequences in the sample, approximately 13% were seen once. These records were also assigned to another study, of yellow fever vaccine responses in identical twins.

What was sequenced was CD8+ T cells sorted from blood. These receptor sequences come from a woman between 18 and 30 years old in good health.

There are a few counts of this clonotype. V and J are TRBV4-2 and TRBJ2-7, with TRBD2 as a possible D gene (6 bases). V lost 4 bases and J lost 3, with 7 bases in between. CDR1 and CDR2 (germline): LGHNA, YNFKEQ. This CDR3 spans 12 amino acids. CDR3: CASSRGDYEQYF. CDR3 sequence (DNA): TGTGCCAGCAGCCGCGGGGACTACGAGCAGTACTTC.

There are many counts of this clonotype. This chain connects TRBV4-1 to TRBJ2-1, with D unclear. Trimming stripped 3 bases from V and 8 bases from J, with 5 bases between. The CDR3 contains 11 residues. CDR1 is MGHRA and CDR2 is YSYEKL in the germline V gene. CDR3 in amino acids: CASSHVYEQFF. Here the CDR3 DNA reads TGCGCCAGCAGCCACGTCTATGAGCAGTTCTTC.

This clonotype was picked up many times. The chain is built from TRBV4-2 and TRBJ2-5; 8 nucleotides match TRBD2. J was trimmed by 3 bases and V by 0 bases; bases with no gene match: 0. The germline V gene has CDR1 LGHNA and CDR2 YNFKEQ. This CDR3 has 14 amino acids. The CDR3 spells CASSQDGGEETQYF. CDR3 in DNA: TGTGCCAGCAGCCAAGACGGGGGGGAAGAGACCCAGTACTTC.